A single sample is the source of the 13 T cell receptor beta chains below, sequenced in a study of neurological immune-mediated disorders (dated by TCRdb to between 2018 and 2021). Libraries were made using 5' RACE. Sequencing was performed on an Illumina HiSeq 2500. TCRdb reran the public reads through fastp at Q25 and MiXCR, keeping productive beta chains. Rows matching on CDR3 protein sequence are summarized as one entry with the most common DNA and genes. This sample lists almost 85,000 distinct CDR3 sequences; approximately 2.8% were detected once. The ten largest clones represent around 1.1% of the sample. The sequenced sample consisted of PBMCs. All receptors come from a woman in her thirties with multiple sclerosis.

Ten or more counts support this clonotype. DNA of the CDR3: TGTGCCAGCAGTGCTAGCGGGAGTACAGATACGCAGTATTTT. Its protein is CASSASGSTDTQYF. V usage is TRBV27 and J usage is TRBJ2-3; 10 bases map to TRBD2. J lost 3 bases, V lost 5 bases, and 2 bases had no gene match. Per germline, CDR1 MNHEY and CDR2 SMNVEV (reference sequence). The CDR3 is made up of 14 amino acids.

This clonotype came up many times. V gene TRBV7-6 combines with J gene TRBJ1-4, with D perhaps matching TRBD1 (5 bases). V was shortened by 5 bases and J by 5 bases, with 18 bases between the two germline ends. Germline loops: CDR1 SGHVS, CDR2 FNYEAQ. This CDR3 has 16 residues. CDR3 DNA: TGTGCCAGCAGCCACGGGGGTAGCGGTACGAATGAAAAACTGTTTTTT. Protein sequence: CASSHGGSGTNEKLFF. The whole variable domain, remainder taken from reference TRBV7-6 and TRBJ1-4, is GAGVSQSPRYKVTKRGQDVALRCDPISGHVSLYWYRQALGQGPEFLTYFNYEAQQDKSGLPNDRFSAERPEGSISTLTIQRTEQRDSAMYRCASSHGGSGTNEKLFFGSGTQLSVL.

This clonotype was seen more than once but under ten times. A single base separates this from a much larger clone, so it may be a read error. The chain combines TRBV5-1 with TRBJ1-1; D perhaps matches TRBD1 (6 bases). The CDR3 has 15 residues. Per germline, CDR1 SGHRS and CDR2 YFSETQ. The V gene lost 4 bases and the J gene lost 4 bases, with 17 bases spanning the gap. In DNA form, the CDR3 reads TGCGCCAGCAGCGAAATAACAGGGTCGGGCACTGAAGCTTTCTTT. Its protein is CASSEITGSGTEAFF.

This clonotype has at least ten counts. The chain uses TRBV29-1 and TRBJ1-5; 9 bases align to TRBD1. J gave up 4 bases and V 7 bases, and 5 bases lay outside the gene matches. CDR3 length: 13 amino acids. The germline gives CDR1 SQVTM, CDR2 ANQGSEA. The CDR3 sequence is CSAMTGGNQPQHF. The DNA of the CDR3 is TGCAGCGCTATGACAGGGGGTAATCAGCCCCAGCATTTT.

Many counts were recorded for this clonotype. V and J are TRBV10-3 and TRBJ1-4; weak D call: TRBD1 (5 bases). CDR3 length: 16 amino acids. The V end was cut by 0 bases, the J end by 6 bases, with 14 bases between. The V gene's germline CDR1 is ENHRY and CDR2 SYGVKD. Written as DNA, the CDR3 is TGTGCCATCAGTGAGTCCCCAGGGAGGGGAGATGAAAAACTGTTTTTT. Amino acid sequence: CAISESPGRGDEKLFF.

This clonotype was seen at least ten times. This chain connects TRBV20-1 to TRBJ2-2; 9 bases are shared with TRBD2. This CDR3 has 15 amino acids. The ends lost 3 bases at V and 2 bases at J; junction bases unmatched: 4. In germline, CDR1 is DFQATT, CDR2 SNEGSKA (reference sequence). The CDR3 nucleotides are TGCAGTGCTAGGGAGCGGGAGGATAACACCGGGGAGCTGTTTTTT. This translates into CSAREREDNTGELFF.

This clonotype was picked up many times. The chain recombines TRBV20-1 with TRBJ1-1; 8 nucleotides match TRBD1. The CDR3 has 10 residues. The J segment lost 10 bases and the V segment lost 5 bases, leaving 3 bases of the junction unmatched. The germline gives CDR1 DFQATT, CDR2 SNEGSKA (reference sequence). CDR3 protein: CSAGQGPAFF. CDR3 nucleotides: TGCAGTGCTGGACAGGGTCCAGCTTTCTTT.

This clonotype was seen repeatedly, ten times or more. The CDR3 sequence is CASSLNRAEGGYTF. Written as DNA, the CDR3 is TGCGCCAGCAGCTTAAACAGGGCCGAGGGGGGCTACACCTTC. This chain connects TRBV5-1 to TRBJ1-2; D is perhaps TRBD1 (6 bases). Trimming took off 2 bases at V and 8 bases at J, with 16 bases between the two ends. This CDR3 has 14 amino acids. Germline V CDR1 and CDR2: SGHRS, YFSETQ.

Ten or more counts support this clonotype. The chain joins TRBV29-1 to TRBJ2-2; the D is unclear. CDR1 is SQVTM and CDR2 is ANQGSEA in the germline V gene. CDR3 length: 14 residues. With 5 bases removed from V and 4 bases from J, the gap between germline ends came to 14 bases. The chain's CDR3 is CSVQLRTGTGELFF. CDR3 bases: TGCAGCGTTCAGCTGCGAACGGGCACCGGGGAGCTGTTTTTT.

This chain links TRBV5-1 with TRBJ2-1; no firm D call. CDR3 length: 14 residues. With 0 bases removed from V and 6 bases from J, the gap between germline ends came to 10 bases. The germline CDR1 and CDR2 sequences are SGHRS and YFSETQ. The CDR3 coding sequence is TGCGCCAGCAGCTTGGCCGGCTACCTCAATGAGCAGTTCTTC. Its protein product is CASSLAGYLNEQFF.

This clonotype was seen many times. The rearrangement joins TRBV6-2 or TRBV6-3 to TRBJ2-2, with TRBD1 as a possible D gene (5 bases). CDR1 is MNHEY and CDR2 is SVGEGT in the germline V gene. The CDR3 is 13 residues long. Between the trimmed V and J ends, which lost 2 bases and 4 bases, there was a span of 5 bases. The CDR3 spells CASSYGATGELFF. The CDR3 DNA is TGTGCCAGCAGTTACGGGGCCACCGGGGAGCTGTTTTTT.

This clonotype was recorded many times. The genes are TRBV7-2 and TRBJ2-3, with 7 positions matching TRBD2. The trim removed 5 bases at V and 3 bases at J, leaving 8 bases unmatched. There are 15 residues in the CDR3. In germline, CDR1 is SGHTA, CDR2 FQGNSA. In DNA form, the CDR3 reads TGTGCCAGCAGCCCGACTAGCATGGGGACAGATACGCAGTATTTT. This encodes CASSPTSMGTDTQYF.

This clonotype was seen repeatedly, ten times or more. The chain combines TRBV6-5 with TRBJ1-2, with D unclear. The germline V gene encodes CDR1 MNHEY and CDR2 SVGAGI. This CDR3 spans 14 amino acids. With 5 bases removed from V and 4 bases from J, the gap between germline ends came to 14 bases. The CDR3 region is CASSKRASLYGYTF. The CDR3 coding sequence is TGTGCCAGCAGTAAAAGGGCCAGCCTCTATGGCTACACCTTC.